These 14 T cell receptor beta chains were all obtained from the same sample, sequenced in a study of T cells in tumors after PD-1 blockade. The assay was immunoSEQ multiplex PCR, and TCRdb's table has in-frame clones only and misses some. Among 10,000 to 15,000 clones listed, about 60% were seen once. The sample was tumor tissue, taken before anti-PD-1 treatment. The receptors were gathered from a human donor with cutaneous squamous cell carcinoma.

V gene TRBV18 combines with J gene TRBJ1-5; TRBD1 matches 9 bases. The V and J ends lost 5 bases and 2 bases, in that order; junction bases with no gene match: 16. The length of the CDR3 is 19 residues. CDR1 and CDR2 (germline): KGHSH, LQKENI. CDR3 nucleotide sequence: TGTGCCAGCTCATCTCGCTACCGACAGGGGGAAGCTGGCAATCAGCCCCAGCATTTT. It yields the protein CASSSRYRQGEAGNQPQHF.

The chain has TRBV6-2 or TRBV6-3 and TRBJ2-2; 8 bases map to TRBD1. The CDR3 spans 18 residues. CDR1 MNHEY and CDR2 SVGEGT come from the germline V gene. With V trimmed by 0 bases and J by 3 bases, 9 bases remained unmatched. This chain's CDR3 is CASSYSYRQGQYTGELFF. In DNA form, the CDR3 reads TGTGCCAGCAGTTACTCGTATCGACAGGGGCAATACACCGGGGAGCTGTTTTTT.

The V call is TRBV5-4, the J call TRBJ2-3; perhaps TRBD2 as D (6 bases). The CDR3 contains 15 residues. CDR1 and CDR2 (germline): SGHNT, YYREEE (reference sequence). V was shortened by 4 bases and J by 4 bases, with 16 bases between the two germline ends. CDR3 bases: TGTGCCAGCAGCCTCCTGACTAGGACCCCAGATACGCAGTATTTT. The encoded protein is CASSLLTRTPDTQYF.

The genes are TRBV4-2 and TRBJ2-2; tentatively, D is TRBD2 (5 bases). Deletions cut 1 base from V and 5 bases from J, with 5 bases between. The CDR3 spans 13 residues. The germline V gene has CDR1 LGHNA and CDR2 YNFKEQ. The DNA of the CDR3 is TGTGCCAGCAGCCAAGGGGAGACCGGGGAGCTGTTTTTT. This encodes CASSQGETGELFF.

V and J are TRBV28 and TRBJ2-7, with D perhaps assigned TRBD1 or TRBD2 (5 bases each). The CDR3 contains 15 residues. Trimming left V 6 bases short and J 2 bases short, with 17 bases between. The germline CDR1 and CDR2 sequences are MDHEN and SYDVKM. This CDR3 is CASRGVLLFTYEQYF. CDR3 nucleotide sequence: TGTGCCAGCAGGGGGGTCCTCCTATTTACCTACGAGCAGTACTTC.

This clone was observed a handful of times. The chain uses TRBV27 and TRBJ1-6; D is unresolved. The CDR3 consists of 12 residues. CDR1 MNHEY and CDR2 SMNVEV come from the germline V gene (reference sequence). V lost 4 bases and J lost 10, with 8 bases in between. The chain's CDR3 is CASSSAASPLHF. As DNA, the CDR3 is TGTGCCAGCAGTTCGGCAGCGTCACCCCTCCACTTT.

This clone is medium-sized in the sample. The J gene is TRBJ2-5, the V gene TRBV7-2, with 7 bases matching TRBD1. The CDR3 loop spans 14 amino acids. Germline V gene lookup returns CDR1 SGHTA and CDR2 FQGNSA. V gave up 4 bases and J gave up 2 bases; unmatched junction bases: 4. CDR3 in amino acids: CASSSRQGQETQYF. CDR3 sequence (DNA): TGTGCCAGCAGCTCCCGACAGGGACAAGAGACCCAGTACTTC.

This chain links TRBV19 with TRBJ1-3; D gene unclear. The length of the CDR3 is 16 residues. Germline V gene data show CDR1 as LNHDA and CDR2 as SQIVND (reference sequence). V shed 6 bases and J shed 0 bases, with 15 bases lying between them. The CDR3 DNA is TGTGCCAGTAGCCTGGGTCTCCCAAGCTCTGGAAACACCATATATTTT. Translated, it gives CASSLGLPSSGNTIYF.

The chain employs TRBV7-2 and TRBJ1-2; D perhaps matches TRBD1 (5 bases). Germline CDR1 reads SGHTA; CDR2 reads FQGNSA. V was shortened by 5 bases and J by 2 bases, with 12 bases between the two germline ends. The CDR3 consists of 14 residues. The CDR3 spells CASSHSSGNYGYTF. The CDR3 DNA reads TGTGCCAGCAGCCACAGCTCAGGGAACTATGGCTACACCTTC.

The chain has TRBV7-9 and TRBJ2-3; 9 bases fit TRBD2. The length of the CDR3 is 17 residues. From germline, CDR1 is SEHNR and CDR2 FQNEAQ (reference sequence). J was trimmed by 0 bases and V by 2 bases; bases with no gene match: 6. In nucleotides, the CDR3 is TGTGCCAGCAGCTTAATTGGAGCGGGGGGAAGCACAGATACGCAGTATTTT. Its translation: CASSLIGAGGSTDTQYF.

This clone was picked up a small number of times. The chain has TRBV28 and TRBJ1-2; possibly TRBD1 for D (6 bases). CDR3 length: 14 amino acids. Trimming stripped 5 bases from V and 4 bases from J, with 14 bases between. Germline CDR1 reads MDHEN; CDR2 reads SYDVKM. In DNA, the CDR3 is TGTGCCAGCAGTAACGACAGGAAACTCTATGGCTACACCTTC. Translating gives CASSNDRKLYGYTF.

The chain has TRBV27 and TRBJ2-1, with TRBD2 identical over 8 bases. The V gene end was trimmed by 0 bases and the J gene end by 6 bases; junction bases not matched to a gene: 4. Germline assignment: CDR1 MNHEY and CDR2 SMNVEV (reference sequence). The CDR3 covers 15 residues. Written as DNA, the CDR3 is TGTGCCAGCAGTTTATCCGGGGGGGCCTCCAATGAGCAGTTCTTC. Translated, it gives CASSLSGGASNEQFF.

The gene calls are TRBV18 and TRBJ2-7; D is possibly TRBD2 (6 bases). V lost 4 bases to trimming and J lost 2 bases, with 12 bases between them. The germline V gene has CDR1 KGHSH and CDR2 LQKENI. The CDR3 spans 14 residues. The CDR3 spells CASSRSEGAYEQYF. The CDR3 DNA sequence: TGTGCCAGCTCACGGTCGGAGGGCGCCTACGAGCAGTACTTC.

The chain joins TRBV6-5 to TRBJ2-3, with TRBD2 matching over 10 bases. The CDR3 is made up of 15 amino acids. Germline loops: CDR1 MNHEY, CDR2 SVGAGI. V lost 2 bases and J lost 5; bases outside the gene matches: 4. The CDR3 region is CASSYGSGGVDTQYF. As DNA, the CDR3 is TGTGCCAGCAGTTACGGCAGCGGGGGGGTAGATACGCAGTATTTT.